What follows describes a single T cell receptor beta chain. The antigen is undetermined. The V gene lost 0 bases and the J gene lost 6 bases, with 13 bases spanning the gap. CDR1 is SGHRS and CDR2 is YFSETQ in the germline V gene. There are 14 residues in the CDR3. The data were obtained in a study of T cell responses to AZD1222 COVID-19 vaccine. Overall study findings and caveats: Just six people given AZD1222 tested seropositive at baseline. Dominant CD4 TCR responses targeted spike regions 160-218 and 743-854. A rise in Spike-specific TCR breadth and depth followed two AZD1222 doses. In all cases, repertoires were sampled only after the peak T cell response.

The assay was immunoSEQ multiplex PCR, and TCRdb's table has in-frame clones only and misses some. The table lists some 70,000 clones, roughly 80% of them singletons. This TCR derives from an adult who received the AZD1222 COVID-19 vaccine. The genes are TRBV5-1 and TRBJ2-7; TRBD1 is a possible D gene (5 bases). Source: peripheral blood, taken 28 days after the second AZD1222 dose. The CDR3, as DNA: TGCGCCAGCAGCTTGGAAGGGCAGGGATCCGAGCAGTACTTC. Translation: CASSLEGQGSEQYF.